One sample yielded the 12 T cell receptor beta chains listed below, sequenced in a study of blood T cell repertoires in COVID-19. The table came from immunoSEQ multiplex PCR; TCRdb's copy has only in-frame clones and leaves some out. The table includes 190,000 or so clones, around 80% detected once. The sequencing input was peripheral blood. Source of these receptors: a woman of 80 years or more with COVID-19, enrolled during active disease.

V is TRBV3-1 (or the pseudogene TRBV3-2) and J is TRBJ2-7; no definite D call. CDR1 is LGHDT and CDR2 is YNNKEL in the germline V gene (reference sequence). Trimming shortened V by 0 bases and J by 6 bases, and 15 bases separated the two germline ends. The CDR3 sequence is 15 residues long. The CDR3 DNA sequence: TGTGCCAGCAGCCAAGATATTGGCAGTTTGTCCGAGCAGTACTTC. It is translated as CASSQDIGSLSEQYF.

The chain recombines TRBV5-1 with TRBJ2-7, with 8 nucleotides matching TRBD1. V gave up 0 bases and J gave up 10 bases; unmatched junction bases: 12. CDR1 and CDR2 (germline): SGHRS, YFSETQ. CDR3 size: 15 residues. The CDR3 DNA is TGCGCCAGCAGCTTGGATAGGACAGGGAGTAGAATACAGTACTTC. Encoded protein: CASSLDRTGSRIQYF. The full variable domain, completed using reference TRBV5-1 and TRBJ2-7, is KAGVTQTPRYLIKTRGQQVTLSCSPISGHRSVSWYQQTPGQGLQFLFEYFSETQRNKGNFPGRFSGRQFSNSRSEMNVSTLELGDSALYLCASSLDRTGSRIQYFGPGTRLTVT.

The CDR3 bases are TGTGCCAGCAGCCAGATAGCGGGGGGGCCAGAGACCCAGTACTTC. Residues: CASSQIAGGPETQYF. V gene TRBV4-2 combines with J gene TRBJ2-5, with TRBD2 matching over 11 bases. The germline V gene encodes CDR1 LGHNA and CDR2 YNFKEQ. This CDR3 is 15 amino acids long. V was clipped by 3 bases and J by 4 bases; unmatched bases: 4.

The V call is TRBV7-9, the J call TRBJ2-5; TRBD2 matches 10 bases. Trimming at V came to 1 base and at J to 7 bases, leaving 0 bases not matched to a gene. This CDR3 is built from 13 residues. CDR1 is SEHNR, CDR2 FQNEAQ, per germline (reference sequence). The CDR3 reads CASSLGLAGTQYF. DNA for the CDR3: TGTGCCAGCAGCTTAGGACTAGCGGGGACCCAGTACTTC. The full variable domain, completed using reference TRBV7-9 and TRBJ2-5, is DTGVSQNPRHKITKRGQNVTFRCDPISEHNRLYWYRQTLGQGPEFLTYFQNEAQLEKSRLLSDRFSAERPKGSFSTLEIQRTEQGDSAMYLCASSLGLAGTQYFGPGTRLLVL.

On this clone itself: A read error may produce the germline difference seen at one junction end. The rearrangement uses TRBV7-7 and TRBJ2-2, with a weak D call TRBD2 (5 bases). Germline CDR1 SSHAT, CDR2 FNYEAQ (reference sequence). This CDR3 contains 16 residues. Here the CDR3 reads CASSPDAEGNTGELFF. Written as DNA, the CDR3 is TGTGCTAGCAGCCCCGATGCCGAGGGGAACACCGGGGAGCTGTTTTTT.

V and J are TRBV5-4 and TRBJ2-7, with a tentative D call TRBD2 (5 bases). The CDR3 has 15 amino acids. Germline V gene lookup returns CDR1 SGHNT and CDR2 YYREEE (reference sequence). The V and J ends lost 0 bases and 1 base respectively, with 11 bases between them. CDR3 region: CASSLGVRLSYEQYF. CDR3 DNA sequence: TGTGCCAGCAGCTTGGGGGTTCGACTATCCTACGAGCAGTACTTC.

The chain employs TRBV24-1 and TRBJ2-3; TRBD2 might be the D (5 bases). Germline assignment: CDR1 KGHDR and CDR2 SFDVKD. This CDR3 is 17 amino acids long. V was trimmed by 3 bases and J by 0 bases, leaving 15 bases between them. In DNA, the CDR3 is TGTGCCACCAGTGATACGAGGGTATTTGGGAGCACAGATACGCAGTATTTT. It translates to CATSDTRVFGSTDTQYF.

The chain links TRBV18 to TRBJ1-6; 7 nucleotides agree with TRBD1. Germline-derived CDR1 and CDR2 are KGHSH and LQKENI. The CDR3 has 15 amino acids. Germline trimming cut 3 bases from V and 7 bases from J; bases unmatched to any gene: 6. The DNA for the CDR3 is TGTGCCAGCTCACCTACCGGGACAGTAAATTCACCCCTCCACTTT. Its protein product is CASSPTGTVNSPLHF.

The rearrangement links TRBV19 to TRBJ2-2; possible D gene TRBD1, 6 bases. The CDR3 covers 14 residues. With 4 bases removed from V and 6 bases from J, the gap between germline ends came to 12 bases. Germline loops: CDR1 LNHDA, CDR2 SQIVND (reference sequence). The chain's CDR3 is CASSTDGTPGELFF. The CDR3 DNA follows: TGTGCCAGTAGTACGGACGGGACACCCGGGGAGCTGTTTTTT.

The chain recombines TRBV2 with TRBJ1-5; no clear D. The V gene lost 6 bases and the J gene lost 0 bases, with 12 bases spanning the gap. Germline CDR1 is SNHLY and CDR2 is FYNNEI. There are 15 residues in the CDR3. The CDR3 DNA reads TGTGCCAGCAGCGACGAGGGTGCTAGCAATCAGCCCCAGCATTTT. This sequence encodes CASSDEGASNQPQHF. Full variable domain (missing parts from reference TRBV2 and TRBJ1-5): EPEVTQTPSHQVTQMGQEVILRCVPISNHLYFYWYRQILGQKVEFLVSFYNNEISEKSEIFDDQFSVERPDGSNFTLKIRSTKLEDSAMYFCASSDEGASNQPQHFGDGTRLSIL.

The chain uses TRBV6-5 and TRBJ2-1; 7 bases agree with TRBD2. The trim removed 4 bases at V and 4 bases at J, leaving 4 bases unmatched. Per germline, CDR1 MNHEY and CDR2 SVGAGI. The CDR3 extends over 14 amino acids. This CDR3 reads CASSLNGGYNEQFF. In DNA form, the CDR3 reads TGTGCCAGCAGTTTGAACGGGGGGTACAATGAGCAGTTCTTC.

This clone was picked up a small number of times. The J gene is TRBJ2-1, the V gene TRBV13; D is perhaps TRBD2 (6 bases). The CDR3 runs to 12 residues. CDR1 and CDR2 from the germline V gene are PRHDT and FYEKMQ (reference sequence). V lost 1 base and J lost 10, with 8 bases in between. The CDR3 region has the DNA TGTGCCAGCAGCTTAGAGGCGGGAGAGCAGTTCTTC. Translated, it gives CASSLEAGEQFF.